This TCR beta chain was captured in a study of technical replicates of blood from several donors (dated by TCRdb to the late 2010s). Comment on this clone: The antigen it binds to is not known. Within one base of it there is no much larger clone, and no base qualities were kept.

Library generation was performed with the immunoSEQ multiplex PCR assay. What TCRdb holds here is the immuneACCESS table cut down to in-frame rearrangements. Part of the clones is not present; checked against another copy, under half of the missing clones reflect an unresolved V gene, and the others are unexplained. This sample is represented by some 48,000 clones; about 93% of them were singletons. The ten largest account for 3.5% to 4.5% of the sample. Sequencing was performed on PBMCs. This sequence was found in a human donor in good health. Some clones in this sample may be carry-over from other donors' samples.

The bases are TGTGCCAGCAGCTTGGACAGGGGGTATGATCAGCCCCAGCATTTT. Translated, it gives CASSLDRGYDQPQHF. The chain is assembled from TRBV5-5 and TRBJ1-5, with 8 bases aligning to TRBD1. Here V drops 0 bases and J drops 5 bases, and the junction holds 4 bases not matched to any gene. CDR1 and CDR2 (SGHKS, YYEKEE) derive from the germline V gene (reference sequence). The cysteine opens and the phenylalanine closes a CDR3 of 15 amino acids. Here the CDR3 DNA is all that survives: 45 bases in frame from base 1.